This T cell receptor beta chain came from a study of cytotoxic CD8 clonotypes in ibrutinib-treated CLL. In the study overall: Mean yields were approximately 260,000 productive templates and 85,000 to 95,000 productive rearrangements per sample.

This clone was observed once. The antigen is not known. Findings and caveats of the study: Public clonotypes, rarely seen, contracted or held steady on treatment. Sampling of sustained-remission and progressing patients occurred at differing times.

Deep sequencing aimed at 1 in 200,000 to 1 in 1 million T cells' resolution. Sequenced by immunoSEQ multiplex PCR; TCRdb stores in-frame clones only, minus some. Among about 25,000 clones listed, 55% to 70% were seen once. Trimming stripped 6 bases from V and 0 bases from J, with 14 bases between. Germline V gene data show CDR1 as LNHDA and CDR2 as SQIVND (reference sequence). The CDR3 contains 16 residues. The chain couples TRBV19 to TRBJ2-2; maybe TRBD1 (6 bases). This sequence originates from a human donor with chronic lymphocytic leukemia. The material sequenced was PBMCs, taken at disease progression, from a patient treated with ibrutinib. As DNA, the CDR3 is TGTGCCAGTAGCCAAAGGGGGTATCCGAACACCGGGGAGCTGTTTTTT. Amino acid sequence: CASSQRGYPNTGELFF.